This T cell receptor beta chain came from a study of CD8+CD57+ T cells in acquired aplastic anemia. Details on this clonotype: Its antigen remains unknown.

The sequenced patients had an expansion of CD8+CD57+ cells seen by flow cytometry. The CDR3 has 11 residues. Germline V gene data show CDR1 as DFQATT and CDR2 as SNEGSKA (reference sequence). V was clipped by 3 bases and J by 5 bases, with 8 bases between them. Notes on the study in general: Between patients and controls, 25 to 30 CD8+ CDR3 sequences were found in common.

The TCR beta profiling, which covered VDJ combination and CDR3 sequence, was carried out using genomic DNA as the template. TCRdb used MiXCR to reprocess the reads, holding one entry per CDR3 protein. The sample carries 150,000 to 200,000 distinct CDR3 sequences, around half recorded once. The receptor was derived from a human donor with aplastic anemia. Sequencing input: sorted CD4+, CD8+, or CD8+CD57+ T cells (not recorded which) from PBMCs. The chain links TRBV20-1 to TRBJ2-7; D remains unclear. CDR3 in DNA: TGCAGTGCTAGCTCGCTTAACGAGCAGTACTTC. It codes for CSASSLNEQYF.